A single sample is the source of the 11 T cell receptor beta chains below, sequenced in a study of shared clonotypes between healthy human individuals. Profiling relied on immunoSEQ multiplex PCR, and the TCRdb table lists in-frame clones only, not all of them. The sample holds around 720,000 clones, 55% to 85% seen once. Input material: memory CD4+ T cells sorted from blood. As for subset: CD45RA-negative fraction. The receptors stem from a woman in her twenties or thirties in good health.

The chain is built from TRBV27 and TRBJ2-7; 8 bases map to TRBD1. This CDR3 spans 14 amino acids. The V gene's germline CDR1 is MNHEY and CDR2 SMNVEV (reference sequence). V lost 7 bases and J lost 1; bases outside the gene matches: 6. The CDR3: CASIKRQGSYEQYF. The DNA of the CDR3 is TGTGCCAGCATTAAACGACAGGGGTCCTACGAGCAGTACTTC.

The chain links TRBV19 to TRBJ1-5; D gene ambiguous. The CDR3 spans 13 residues. The V gene lost 7 bases and the J gene lost 9 bases, with 16 bases spanning the gap. Germline loops: CDR1 LNHDA, CDR2 SQIVND (reference sequence). Written as DNA, the CDR3 is TGTGCCAGTAACCGGGGTGAGGGTCTGCCCCAGCATTTT. Its translation is CASNRGEGLPQHF.

This sequence joins TRBV7-7 and TRBJ2-3; maybe TRBD1 (5 bases). The germline V and J ends were trimmed by 5 bases and 1 base, with 13 bases remaining between them. The germline gives CDR1 SSHAT, CDR2 FNYEAQ (reference sequence). The CDR3 spans 15 residues. The CDR3 DNA reads TGTGCCAGCAGCGCAGGGATCGGAGGCACAGATACGCAGTATTTT. This encodes CASSAGIGGTDTQYF.

The V and J genes are TRBV5-1 and TRBJ2-1; D gene ambiguous. V was cut by 5 bases and J by 5 bases, with 14 bases left in between. Germline CDR1 is SGHRS and CDR2 is YFSETQ. CDR3 length: 14 residues. CDR3 protein: CASRDPSGDNEQFF. CDR3 DNA sequence: TGCGCCAGCAGAGACCCATCGGGCGACAATGAGCAGTTCTTC.

The V and J genes are TRBV6-6 and TRBJ1-2; tentative D call: TRBD1 (6 bases). This CDR3 is 13 amino acids long. The germline V gene encodes CDR1 MNHNY and CDR2 SVGAGI (reference sequence). The V end was cut by 4 bases, the J end by 6 bases, with 12 bases between. Written as DNA, the CDR3 is TGTGCCAGCAGTTTCCTGGGGGCGCATGGCTACACCTTC. Translation: CASSFLGAHGYTF.

The chain employs TRBV28 and TRBJ2-7, with D possibly matching TRBD2 (6 bases). The CDR3 sequence is 14 residues long. CDR1 is MDHEN, CDR2 SYDVKM, per germline. V was pared by 4 bases and J by 3 bases, with 13 bases between. CDR3 protein: CASSSLSGDYEQYF. DNA of the CDR3: TGTGCCAGCAGTTCATTGTCGGGAGACTACGAGCAGTACTTC. Full variable domain (outside the CDR3, taken from reference TRBV28 and TRBJ2-7): DVKVTQSSRYLVKRTGEKVFLECVQDMDHENMFWYRQDPGLGLRLIYFSYDVKMKEKGDIPEGYSVSREKKERFSLILESASTNQTSMYLCASSSLSGDYEQYFGPGTRLTVT.

Of note for this clone: Other nucleotide sequences in the sample specify the same CDR3. V and J are TRBV28 and TRBJ1-5; D might be TRBD1 (6 bases). Trimming pared 3 bases from V and 0 bases from J, leaving 9 bases between. In germline, CDR1 is MDHEN, CDR2 SYDVKM. The CDR3 is 15 residues long. The CDR3 sequence is CASSFRGGSNQPQHF. CDR3 in DNA: TGTGCCAGCAGTTTCAGGGGAGGTAGCAATCAGCCCCAGCATTTT.

This rearrangement joins TRBV5-1 to TRBJ2-2; D remains ambiguous. CDR1 is SGHRS and CDR2 is YFSETQ in the germline V gene. V was pared by 2 bases and J by 5 bases, with 7 bases between. The CDR3 is 13 residues long. The CDR3 here is CASSFLATGELFF. CDR3 sequence (DNA): TGCGCCAGCAGCTTCTTGGCGACCGGGGAGCTGTTTTTT.

Of note for this clone: Just one base apart from a much larger clone, this may be a read error. Other DNA sequences in this specimen translate into the identical CDR3. The chain couples TRBV11-2 to TRBJ1-5; D unresolved. The V gene's germline CDR1 is SGHAT and CDR2 FQNNGV. Trimming took off 5 bases at V and 1 base at J, with 6 bases between the two ends. The CDR3 totals 13 residues. CDR3 bases: TGTGCCAGCAGCCCTGACAGCAATCAGCCCCAGCATTTT. Encoded protein: CASSPDSNQPQHF.

The chain is built from TRBV7-9 and TRBJ2-1; maybe TRBD2 (7 bases). V was pared by 3 bases and J by 8 bases, with 23 bases between. This CDR3 spans 17 amino acids. Germline values: CDR1 SEHNR, CDR2 FQNEAQ (reference sequence). The CDR3 loop is CASSFGGRGTRNHEQFF. In nucleotides, the CDR3 is TGTGCCAGCAGCTTCGGGGGGCGCGGTACCAGGAATCATGAGCAGTTCTTC.

The rearrangement joins TRBV15 to TRBJ1-1; D is perhaps TRBD1 (5 bases). This CDR3 contains 15 residues. Trimming removed 7 bases at V and 1 base at J, with 16 bases between. Germline CDR1 is LNHNV and CDR2 is YYDKDF (reference sequence). CDR3 DNA: TGTGCCACCACTCGGCTAAGTGGGGGGAACACTGAAGCTTTCTTT. This gives the protein CATTRLSGGNTEAFF.